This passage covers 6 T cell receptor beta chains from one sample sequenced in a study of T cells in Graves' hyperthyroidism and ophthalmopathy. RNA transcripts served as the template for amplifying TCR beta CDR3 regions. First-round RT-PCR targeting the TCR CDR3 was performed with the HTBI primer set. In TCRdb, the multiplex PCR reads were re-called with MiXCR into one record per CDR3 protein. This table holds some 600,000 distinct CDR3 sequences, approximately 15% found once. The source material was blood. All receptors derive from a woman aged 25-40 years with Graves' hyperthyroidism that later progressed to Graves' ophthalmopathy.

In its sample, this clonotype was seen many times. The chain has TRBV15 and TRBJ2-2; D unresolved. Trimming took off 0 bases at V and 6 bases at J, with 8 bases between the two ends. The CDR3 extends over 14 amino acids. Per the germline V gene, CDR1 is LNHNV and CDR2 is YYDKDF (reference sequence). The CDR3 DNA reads TGTGCCACCAGCAGAGATATGGCACCCGGGGAGCTGTTTTTT. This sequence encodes CATSRDMAPGELFF.

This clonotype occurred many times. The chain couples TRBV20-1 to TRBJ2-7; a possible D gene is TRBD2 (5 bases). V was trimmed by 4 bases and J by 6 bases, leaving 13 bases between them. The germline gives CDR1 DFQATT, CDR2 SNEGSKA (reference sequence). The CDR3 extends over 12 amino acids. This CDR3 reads CSATEEVREQYF. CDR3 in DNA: TGCAGTGCTACGGAGGAGGTCCGCGAGCAGTACTTC.

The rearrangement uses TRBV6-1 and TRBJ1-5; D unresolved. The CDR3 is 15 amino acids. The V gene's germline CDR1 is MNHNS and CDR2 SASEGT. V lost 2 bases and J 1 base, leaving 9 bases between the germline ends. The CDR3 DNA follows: TGTGCCAGCAGTGAATTGGGTCCAAGCAATCAGCCCCAGCATTTT. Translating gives CASSELGPSNQPQHF.

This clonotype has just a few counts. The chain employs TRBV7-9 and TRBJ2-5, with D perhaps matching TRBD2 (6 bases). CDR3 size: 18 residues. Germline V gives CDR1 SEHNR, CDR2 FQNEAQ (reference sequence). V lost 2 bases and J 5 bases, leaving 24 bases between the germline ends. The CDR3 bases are TGTGCCAGCAGCTTAAATCCATGGTTAGGCGGGGATCGGGAGACCCAGTACTTC. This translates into CASSLNPWLGGDRETQYF.

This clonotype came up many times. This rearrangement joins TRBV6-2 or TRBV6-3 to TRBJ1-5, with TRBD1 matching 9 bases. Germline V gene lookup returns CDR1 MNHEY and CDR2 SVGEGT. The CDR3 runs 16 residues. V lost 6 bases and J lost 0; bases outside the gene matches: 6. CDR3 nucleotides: TGTGCCAGCAGACCGGGGACAGGGCTTAGCAATCAGCCCCAGCATTTT. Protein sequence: CASRPGTGLSNQPQHF.

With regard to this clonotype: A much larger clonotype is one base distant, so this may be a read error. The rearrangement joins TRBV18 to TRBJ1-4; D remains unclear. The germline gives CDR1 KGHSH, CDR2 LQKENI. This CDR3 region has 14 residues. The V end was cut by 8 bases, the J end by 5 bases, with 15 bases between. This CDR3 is CASPPRLENEKLFF. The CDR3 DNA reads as TGTGCCAGCCCGCCCCGACTGGAGAATGAAAAACTGTTTTTT.